This T cell receptor beta chain is from a study of cytomegalovirus exposure and HLA in healthy donors (dated by TCRdb to 2016 to 2017). Regarding the study in general: According to a later analysis, one platform produced both the 100 to 150 validation repertoires and the 700 or so repertoires of the first cohort. The aim of the study was to test whether cataloging public T cell receptors could identify signatures of past pathogen exposure. A separate validation cohort of over 95 different subjects was used in addition to the roughly 620-subject first cohort. To predict cytomegalovirus infection status, the study brought together high-throughput TCR immunosequencing, statistical association of individual TCRs with disease status, and machine learning. Broader findings and caveats from the paper: Subsequent analysis determined that TCRs grouped into clusters in the first cohort also showed a tendency toward co-occurrence across the 120 or so validation repertoires, and about 93% of cluster scores exceeded 0. Cytomegalovirus status was reported to be diagnosed by the classifier with high specificity and sensitivity in both the original and validation cohorts. A total of fewer than 200 TCR beta chains were listed by the study as associated with cytomegalovirus. A later analysis had no HLA typing for the validation cohort, so co-occurrence there was scored across all 110 or so repertoires. According to the authors, the approach could potentially be generalized to other disease states and immunological phenotypes. A few of the identified cytomegalovirus-associated TCR beta chains were confirmed in vitro to be specific for cytomegalovirus antigens. While some public TCRs were present in many individuals, most TCR sequences turned up only very rarely across donors.

Concerning this clone itself: No cognate antigen has been identified for it. Per-base qualities were not stored, and no clone one base away is much larger.

The library was produced with the immunoSEQ multiplex PCR assay. Per the original workflow: A statistical classification framework was developed to diagnose cytomegalovirus status using the catalog of TCR beta chain sequences. TCRdb re-hosts the immuneACCESS table, in-frame sequences only. Its copies lack some clones; in the studies checked, an unresolved V gene accounts for under half of them, and the cause for the rest is not known. The DNA was the basis for D and trimming; V, J and clone size are from that table. A total of around 150,000 clones appear in this sample, 85% to 90% of them only once. Together, the top ten hold 10% of the sample. Donors formed part of the validation cohort, which comprised 95 to 150 subjects and was distinct from the first cohort of several hundred subjects. CDR1 and CDR2 are drawn from the germline V gene (reference sequence): MNHNY, SVGAGI. Trimming leaves V shorter by 0 bases and J shorter by 5 bases, with the junction holding 7 bases beyond the gene matches. The CDR3 goes from the cysteine to the phenylalanine over 16 residues. CDR3 DNA only is kept here, 48 bases in frame from base 1.

The origin of this receptor is a woman younger than 30 in good health and CMV-seropositive. The chain was built from TRBV6-6 and TRBJ2-7; TRBD2 agrees with 10 junctional bases. The sequenced material came from PBMCs. For the CDR3, the sequence is CASSYSRVAGGNEQYF. The DNA sequence reads TGTGCCAGCAGTTACTCGAGGGTAGCGGGAGGCAACGAGCAGTACTTC.